This TCR beta chain was profiled in a study of T cells in Graves' hyperthyroidism and ophthalmopathy. Study at large: Specimen type is peripheral blood, collected at initial diagnosis prior to any treatment. General study findings and limits: Most thyroid-expanded clonotypes above 0.001 were also found in blood.

RNA transcripts gave rise to amplified TCR beta CDR3 regions. The HTBI primer set drove a first-round RT-PCR of the TCR CDR3. TCRdb processed the multiplex PCR reads anew with MiXCR; each CDR3 protein has one entry. The sample has a few hundred thousand distinct CDR3 sequences; about 16% are singletons. Those patients with uncontrolled infection, other autoimmune disease, pregnancy or lactation were excluded. PBMCs were collected from a roughly 10 ml volume of fresh peripheral blood. Per the germline V gene, CDR1 is SGHAT and CDR2 is FQNNGV. The V and J ends lost 0 bases and 4 bases respectively, with 4 bases between them. The CDR3 runs 12 residues. This clonotype appeared many times. The antigen is not known.

V is TRBV11-2 and J is TRBJ2-7; D remains unclear. The source is a woman under 40 with Graves' hyperthyroidism. The sample taken for sequencing was blood. CDR3 sequence reads: CASSLDQYEQYF. Written as DNA, the CDR3 is TGTGCCAGCAGCTTAGATCAGTACGAGCAGTACTTC.